This TCR beta chain came from a study of radiotherapy plus CTLA-4 blockade in lung cancer. Measured with immunoSEQ multiplex PCR; TCRdb has only the in-frame clones, and not every one. The profile shows 110,000 or so clones, more than 65% of them singletons. A few counts support this clone. V gave up 4 bases and J gave up 8 bases; unmatched junction bases: 3. The CDR3 covers 13 residues. Germline CDR1 is ENHRY and CDR2 is SYGVKD. The sample in question was peripheral blood, obtained from a patient treated with radiotherapy plus ipilimumab. The chain uses TRBV10-3 and TRBJ1-4; TRBD1 matches at 8 bases. This receptor was taken from a human donor with non-small cell lung cancer who had a partial response to radiotherapy plus ipilimumab. The CDR3 reads CAISGTGIEKLFF. CDR3 coding DNA: TGTGCCATCAGTGGGACAGGGATAGAAAAACTGTTTTTT.